The 29 T cell receptor beta chains reported below all come from one sample, sequenced in a study of siplizumab effects on memory and regulatory T cells. TCRdb keeps only in-frame clones here, not all; method: immunoSEQ multiplex PCR. Among 57,000 or so clones, about 80% were seen once, and the ten largest hold 0.4% to 0.45%. Sequenced material: memory CD4+ T cells sorted from blood. The receptors come from a human donor in good health.

In DNA form, the CDR3 reads TGTGCCAGCAAAGGGGGTACTACGCAGTATTTT. Its protein product is CASKGGTTQYF. This chain connects TRBV6-5 to TRBJ2-3, with a weak D call TRBD1 (6 bases). The V gene lost 7 bases and the J gene lost 8 bases, with 10 bases spanning the gap. The CDR3 length is 11 residues. In germline, CDR1 is MNHEY, CDR2 SVGAGI.

The gene calls are TRBV4-3 and TRBJ2-1; 12 bases are a match to TRBD2. Germline-derived CDR1 and CDR2 are LGHNA and YSLEER. The CDR3 length is 17 residues. V shed 0 bases, J shed 8 bases, and the junction held 8 bases outside the gene matches. DNA of the CDR3: TGCGCCAGCAGCCAAGATTTAACTAGCGGGGGGCACCATGAGCAGTTCTTC. Translation gives CASSQDLTSGGHHEQFF.

V and J are TRBV2 and TRBJ2-2; D is unclear. The germline V gene has CDR1 SNHLY and CDR2 FYNNEI. This CDR3 comprises 14 residues. The V and J ends lost 6 bases and 3 bases respectively, with 11 bases between them. The CDR3 nucleotides read TGTGCCAGCAGAGGCCTAATCGACACCGGGGAGCTGTTTTTT. The encoded protein is CASRGLIDTGELFF.

The chain employs TRBV6-6 and TRBJ1-1, with 7 bases lining up with TRBD1. V shed 2 bases and J 0 bases; nucleotides not matched to a gene: 0. Germline values: CDR1 MNHNY, CDR2 SVGAGI (reference sequence). The CDR3 is 14 residues long. The CDR3 sequence: CASSYGTVNTEAFF. CDR3 sequence (DNA): TGTGCCAGCAGTTACGGGACAGTGAACACTGAAGCTTTCTTT.

The V gene is TRBV11-1, the J gene TRBJ2-7, with TRBD2 matching over 7 bases. CDR1 is SGHAT, CDR2 FQDESV, per germline (reference sequence). This CDR3 contains 15 residues. V shed 4 bases and J 1 base; nucleotides not matched to a gene: 7. This chain's CDR3 is CASSYGLGGSYEQYF. The DNA of the CDR3 is TGTGCCAGCAGCTACGGACTAGGAGGATCCTACGAGCAGTACTTC. Drawing the rest from reference TRBV11-1 and TRBJ2-7, the complete variable domain is EAEVAQSPRYKITEKSQAVAFWCDPISGHATLYWYRQILGQGPELLVQFQDESVVDDSQLPKDRFSAERLKGVDSTLKIQPAELGDSAMYLCASSYGLGGSYEQYFGPGTRLTVT.

CDR3 loop: CASSPMRGEYGYTF. The DNA of the CDR3 is TGCGCCAGCAGCCCGATGAGGGGGGAGTATGGCTACACCTTC. The chain is built from TRBV5-1 and TRBJ1-2; a possible D gene is TRBD1 (6 bases). The CDR3 has 14 residues. Per germline, CDR1 SGHRS and CDR2 YFSETQ. V lost 4 bases to trimming and J lost 5 bases, with 15 bases between them.

The V and J genes are TRBV7-2 and TRBJ2-5; 7 bases align to TRBD1. The end of the DNA aligns better with TRBJ2-7, so the J call may be wrong. From germline, CDR1 is SGHTA and CDR2 FQGNSA. The CDR3 loop spans 14 amino acids. CDR3 protein: CASSLTGQSYEQYF. The CDR3 DNA is TGTGCCAGCAGCCTTACGGGACAGTCCTACGAGCAGTACTTC.

The chain uses TRBV6-6 and TRBJ1-6, with TRBD1 identical over 11 bases. J was trimmed by 9 bases and V by 6 bases; bases with no gene match: 10. The CDR3 sequence is 16 residues long. CDR1 and CDR2 from the germline V gene are MNHNY and SVGAGI (reference sequence). The CDR3 region has the DNA TGTGCCAGCAGCCGTCCCGGGACAGGGGGTGGTTCACCCCTCCACTTT. Protein sequence: CASSRPGTGGGSPLHF.

The V and J genes are TRBV19 and TRBJ2-5, with D hard to call. Germline values: CDR1 LNHDA, CDR2 SQIVND (reference sequence). With 0 bases removed from V and 6 bases from J, the gap between germline ends came to 14 bases. The CDR3 runs to 15 residues. The CDR3 is CASSIDRQKVKTQYF. The CDR3 region has the DNA TGTGCCAGTAGTATAGATCGGCAGAAGGTGAAGACCCAGTACTTC.

The V call is TRBV5-4, the J call TRBJ2-7; TRBD1 agrees at 11 bases. The CDR3 runs 11 residues. Losses at the gene ends were 4 bases for V and 13 bases for J; bases not matched to a gene: 4. Germline V gene sequence: CDR1 SGHNT, CDR2 YYREEE (reference sequence). CDR3 residues: CASSTDRGPYF. The CDR3 bases are TGTGCCAGCAGCACGGACAGGGGGCCCTACTTC.

The V call is TRBV5-6, the J call TRBJ2-3; D not resolved. The V gene lost 2 bases and the J gene lost 1 base, with 8 bases spanning the gap. Germline V lookup: CDR1 SGHDT, CDR2 YYEEEE. The CDR3 covers 14 residues. The DNA for the CDR3 is TGTGCCAGCAGCTTTAACTACGGCACAGATACGCAGTATTTT. Its protein is CASSFNYGTDTQYF. Complete variable domain (other parts from reference TRBV5-6 and TRBJ2-3): DAGVTQSPTHLIKTRGQQVTLRCSPKSGHDTVSWYQQALGQGPQFIFQYYEEEERQRGNFPDRFSGHQFPNYSSELNVNALLLGDSALYLCASSFNYGTDTQYFGPGTRLTVL.

J is TRBJ1-4 and V is TRBV28; 11 bases are a match to TRBD1. CDR1 MDHEN and CDR2 SYDVKM come from the germline V gene. The CDR3 sequence is 15 residues long. V dropped 5 bases and J dropped 8; count of bases not matched to a gene: 7. CDR3 protein: CASSERGQGGEKLFF. In nucleotides, the CDR3 is TGTGCCAGCAGTGAACGGGGACAGGGGGGAGAAAAACTGTTTTTT.

The chain recombines TRBV6-6 with TRBJ1-6; a possible D gene is TRBD1 (5 bases). The germline V gene encodes CDR1 MNHNY and CDR2 SVGAGI (reference sequence). There are 14 residues in the CDR3. Trimming pared 7 bases from V and 7 bases from J, leaving 14 bases between. CDR3 sequence reads: CASTNGRGNSPLHF. The CDR3, as DNA: TGTGCCAGCACCAACGGCCGGGGGAATTCACCCCTCCACTTT.

The rearrangement links TRBV4-2 to TRBJ2-7; 7 positions match TRBD1. Per the germline V gene, CDR1 is LGHNA and CDR2 is YNFKEQ. CDR3 length equals 16 residues. J lost 2 bases, V lost 0 bases, and 7 bases had no gene match. CDR3 protein: CASSQDLGTAPYEQYF. The CDR3 bases are TGTGCCAGCAGCCAAGATCTAGGGACAGCTCCCTACGAGCAGTACTTC.

J is TRBJ2-3 and V is TRBV18, with TRBD2 matching over 10 bases. V lost 3 bases and J lost 2; bases outside the gene matches: 5. CDR1 KGHSH and CDR2 LQKENI come from the germline V gene. The CDR3 loop spans 16 amino acids. CDR3 DNA: TGTGCCAGCTCACCCCAGCGGGGGGGACCCACAGATACGCAGTATTTT. It yields the protein CASSPQRGGPTDTQYF.

The gene calls are TRBV11-2 and TRBJ2-7; the D gene is possibly TRBD1 (6 bases). CDR1 is SGHAT and CDR2 is FQNNGV in the germline V gene. The length of the CDR3 is 14 residues. The V gene lost 3 bases and the J gene lost 6 bases, with 15 bases spanning the gap. The CDR3 is CASSFPPGAGEQYF. DNA of the CDR3: TGTGCCAGCAGCTTTCCCCCAGGGGCTGGCGAGCAGTACTTC.

The V gene is TRBV11-2, the J gene TRBJ1-6; D not certain. Germline V CDR1 and CDR2: SGHAT, FQNNGV. V lost 6 bases to trimming and J lost 4 bases, with 10 bases between them. The CDR3 sequence is 14 residues long. CDR3 coding DNA: TGTGCCAGCAGGTCCTCCCCGTATAATTCACCCCTCCACTTT. Amino acid sequence: CASRSSPYNSPLHF.

The chain has TRBV2 and TRBJ1-3; weak D call: TRBD1 (5 bases). This CDR3 is 14 amino acids long. Trimming took 2 bases from V and 0 from J, leaving 5 bases between them. Germline V CDR1 and CDR2: SNHLY, FYNNEI. CDR3 bases: TGTGCCAGCAGTGAACAGGGCTCTGGAAACACCATATATTTT. Translated: CASSEQGSGNTIYF.

This clone was picked up one time. The genes are TRBV5-1 and TRBJ1-1; D ambiguous. Looked up from germline, CDR1 is SGHRS and CDR2 is YFSETQ. The length of the CDR3 is 16 residues. Deletions cut 6 bases from V and 0 bases from J, with 18 bases between. The CDR3 here is CASKVGKGKMNTEAFF. For the CDR3, the DNA is TGCGCCAGCAAGGTGGGGAAAGGAAAAATGAACACTGAAGCTTTCTTT. Full variable domain (remainder filled in from reference TRBV5-1 and TRBJ1-1): KAGVTQTPRYLIKTRGQQVTLSCSPISGHRSVSWYQQTPGQGLQFLFEYFSETQRNKGNFPGRFSGRQFSNSRSEMNVSTLELGDSALYLCASKVGKGKMNTEAFFGQGTRLTVV.

This chain uses TRBV9 with TRBJ2-4; 8 bases match TRBD2. The CDR3 sequence is 14 residues long. Germline CDR1 and CDR2: SGDLS and YYNGEE. V lost 4 bases and J lost 5; bases outside the gene matches: 5. CDR3 bases: TGTGCCAGCAGCCCGGGGGGGCCGCAAAACATTCAGTACTTC. It codes for CASSPGGPQNIQYF.

The chain combines TRBV6-1 with TRBJ2-5; D is possibly TRBD2 (6 bases). The end of the DNA aligns better with TRBJ2-7, so the J call may be wrong. This CDR3 is built from 15 residues. CDR1 is MNHNS, CDR2 SASEGT, per germline. As DNA, the CDR3 is TGTGCCGGCCGAAGACGGGGCGGGATCTCCTACGAGCAGTACTTC. This codes for CAGRRRGGISYEQYF.

This sequence joins TRBV2 and TRBJ1-5; D gene uncertain. Germline CDR1 reads SNHLY; CDR2 reads FYNNEI. This CDR3 spans 13 amino acids. V gave up 6 bases and J gave up 7 bases, with 13 bases separating them. The CDR3 loop reads CASSYPAGQPQHF. For the CDR3, the DNA is TGTGCCAGCAGCTACCCGGCCGGGCAGCCCCAGCATTTT.

The chain uses TRBV5-4 and TRBJ2-7, with 9 bases that match TRBD1. This CDR3 contains 14 residues. Germline assignment: CDR1 SGHNT and CDR2 YYREEE (reference sequence). The trim removed 2 bases at V and 6 bases at J, leaving 6 bases unmatched. For the CDR3, the DNA is TGTGCCAGCAGCTTCACGGGACAGGGTATCGAGCAGTACTTC. This gives the protein CASSFTGQGIEQYF.

This clone was seen a few times. The V call is TRBV10-3, the J call TRBJ1-1; no reliable D call. V gave up 3 bases and J gave up 3 bases, with 14 bases separating them. This CDR3 contains 15 residues. Germline V lookup: CDR1 ENHRY, CDR2 SYGVKD. As DNA, the CDR3 is TGTGCCATCAGTGACGGGAGACACACCTACACTGAAGCTTTCTTT. Translated, it gives CAISDGRHTYTEAFF.

The rearrangement joins TRBV6-6 to TRBJ1-1; no clear D gene. V was pared by 6 bases and J by 0 bases, with 5 bases between. The CDR3 sequence is 12 residues long. The germline V gene encodes CDR1 MNHNY and CDR2 SVGAGI (reference sequence). CDR3 bases: TGTGCCAGCAGGCAGGTGAACACTGAAGCTTTCTTT. This encodes CASRQVNTEAFF.

The chain is built from TRBV11-2 and TRBJ2-1, with 10 positions matching TRBD2. The CDR3 loop spans 18 amino acids. Germline V gene sequence: CDR1 SGHAT, CDR2 FQNNGV. The J segment lost 0 bases and the V segment lost 4 bases, leaving 9 bases of the junction unmatched. CDR3 region: CASSSVAGGKSSYNEQFF. Written as DNA, the CDR3 is TGTGCCAGCAGCTCAGTAGCGGGGGGCAAAAGCTCCTACAATGAGCAGTTCTTC.

V gene TRBV27 combines with J gene TRBJ1-5; D unclear. In germline, CDR1 is MNHEY, CDR2 SMNVEV (reference sequence). V lost 5 bases, J lost 2 bases, and 25 bases lay in between. This CDR3 is 19 amino acids long. CDR3 nucleotide sequence: TGTGCCAGCAGTCGGAGAGGAGGGCAGTTTTCAAACGGCAATCAGCCCCAGCATTTT. Its protein is CASSRRGGQFSNGNQPQHF.

The chain employs TRBV4-1 and TRBJ1-1; D possibly corresponds to TRBD1 (5 bases). Germline V CDR1 and CDR2: MGHRA, YSYEKL. V lost 1 base and J 1 base, leaving 16 bases between the germline ends. The CDR3 runs to 17 residues. The CDR3 reads CASSQVVRDVGNTEAFF. For the CDR3, the DNA is TGCGCCAGCAGCCAAGTAGTCAGGGATGTGGGGAACACTGAAGCTTTCTTT.

The sample holds a few counts of this clone. The chain joins TRBV6-1 to TRBJ2-5, with TRBD2 identical over 11 bases. V lost 3 bases and J lost 9; bases outside the gene matches: 12. Germline CDR1 MNHNS, CDR2 SASEGT. This CDR3 has 16 amino acids. The CDR3 region has the DNA TGTGCCAGCAGTGAGACTAGCGGGGTCGGCCGGGCGGCCCAGTACTTC. Translating it yields CASSETSGVGRAAQYF.